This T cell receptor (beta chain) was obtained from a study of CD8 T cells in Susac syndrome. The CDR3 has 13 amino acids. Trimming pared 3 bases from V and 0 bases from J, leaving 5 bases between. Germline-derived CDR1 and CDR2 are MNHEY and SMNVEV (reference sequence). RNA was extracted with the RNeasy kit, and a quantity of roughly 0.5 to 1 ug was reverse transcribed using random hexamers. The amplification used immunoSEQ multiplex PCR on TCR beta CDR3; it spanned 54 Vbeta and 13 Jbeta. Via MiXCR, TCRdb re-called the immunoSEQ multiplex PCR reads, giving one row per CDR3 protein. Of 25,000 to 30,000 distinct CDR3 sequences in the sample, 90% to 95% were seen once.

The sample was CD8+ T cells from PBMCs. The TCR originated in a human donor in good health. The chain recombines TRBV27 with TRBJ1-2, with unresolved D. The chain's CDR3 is CASSFGPNYGYTF. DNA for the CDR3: TGTGCCAGCAGTTTCGGCCCTAACTATGGCTACACCTTC.